The 5 T cell receptor beta chains presented below share a single source sample, sequenced in a study of blood T cell repertoires in COVID-19. The assay was immunoSEQ multiplex PCR, and TCRdb's table has in-frame clones only and misses some. The repertoire has more than 200,000 clones, around nine tenths of them found once; the top ten carry around 5%. The specimen sequenced was peripheral blood. The receptor source for this set is a woman aged 55-70 years with COVID-19, enrolled during active disease.

The chain carries TRBV5-6 and TRBJ1-6; TRBD1 aligns across 11 bases. Germline V gene data show CDR1 as SGHDT and CDR2 as YYEEEE. This CDR3 has 16 amino acids. Trimming took 4 bases from V and 9 from J; bases not matched to a gene: 9. The CDR3 DNA follows: TGTGCCAGCAGCATCATAACCGGGACAGGGGGTTCACCCCTCCACTTT. This gives the protein CASSIITGTGGSPLHF.

The rearrangement links TRBV7-2 to TRBJ2-5, with 7 bases aligning to TRBD2. V lost 0 bases, J lost 4 bases, and 2 bases stayed unmatched. Germline loops: CDR1 SGHTA, CDR2 FQGNSA. This CDR3 contains 14 residues. CDR3: CASSLAGGTETQYF. As DNA, the CDR3 is TGTGCCAGCAGCTTAGCGGGAGGGACAGAGACCCAGTACTTC.

The CDR3 loop reads CASSPWTDYYGYTF. The CDR3 nucleotides read TGCGCCAGCAGCCCCTGGACAGACTACTATGGCTACACCTTC. The chain is built from TRBV5-1 and TRBJ1-2, with D possibly being TRBD1 (6 bases). CDR3 size: 14 residues. V lost 4 bases to trimming and J lost 3 bases, with 13 bases between them. Germline V gene data show CDR1 as SGHRS and CDR2 as YFSETQ.

This chain uses TRBV4-1 with TRBJ1-2; 12 bases are a match to TRBD1. The V gene end was trimmed by 5 bases and the J gene end by 4 bases; junction bases not matched to a gene: 11. The CDR3 runs 17 residues. Per the germline V gene, CDR1 is MGHRA and CDR2 is YSYEKL. CDR3 amino acids: CASSTSPGTGGAYGYTF. The CDR3 nucleotides are TGCGCCAGCAGCACAAGCCCCGGGACAGGGGGCGCCTATGGCTACACCTTC.

V is TRBV3-1 (or the pseudogene TRBV3-2) and J is TRBJ1-2; 11 nucleotides line up with TRBD1. Per germline, CDR1 LGHDT and CDR2 YNNKEL (reference sequence). The CDR3 length is 15 residues. Trimming cost V 1 base and J 8 bases; bases outside gene matches: 6. CDR3 sequence: CASSQGTGGARGYTF. In DNA form, the CDR3 reads TGTGCCAGCAGCCAAGGGACAGGGGGCGCAAGGGGCTACACCTTC.